This TCR beta chain was obtained from a study of radiation and T cells in renal cell carcinoma. The protocol was immunoSEQ multiplex PCR, while the TCRdb copy is restricted to in-frame clones and leaves out a portion. The table shows some 8,400 clones, with 55% to 80% occurring only once. Indicated treatment: treatment-naive control, cytoreductive nephrectomy. V was shortened by 0 bases and J by 3 bases, with 0 bases between the two germline ends. CDR3 length: 12 residues. Germline assignment: CDR1 LNHNV and CDR2 YYDKDF (reference sequence). This sequence originates from a man in his sixties with renal cell carcinoma. Source: tumor tissue, taken from a patient whose treatment was nephrectomy without radiotherapy. This sequence joins TRBV15 and TRBJ1-3; D remains unclear. The CDR3 coding sequence is TGTGCCACCAGCAGAGATGGAAACACCATATATTTT. This translates into CATSRDGNTIYF.